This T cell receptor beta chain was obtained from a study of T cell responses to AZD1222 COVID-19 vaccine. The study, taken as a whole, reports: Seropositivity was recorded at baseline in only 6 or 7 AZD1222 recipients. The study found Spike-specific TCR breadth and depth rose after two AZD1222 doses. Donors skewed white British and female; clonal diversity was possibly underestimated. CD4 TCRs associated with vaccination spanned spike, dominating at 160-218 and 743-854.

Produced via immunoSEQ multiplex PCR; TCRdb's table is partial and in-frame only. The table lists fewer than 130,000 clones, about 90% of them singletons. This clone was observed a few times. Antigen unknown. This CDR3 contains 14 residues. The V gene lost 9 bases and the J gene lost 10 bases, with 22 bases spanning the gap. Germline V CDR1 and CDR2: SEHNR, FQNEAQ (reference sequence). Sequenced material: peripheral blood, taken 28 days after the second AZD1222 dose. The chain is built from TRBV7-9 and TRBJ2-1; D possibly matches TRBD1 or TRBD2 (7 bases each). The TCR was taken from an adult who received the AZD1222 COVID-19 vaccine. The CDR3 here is CASRLALGGGEQFF. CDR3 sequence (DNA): TGTGCCAGTCGACTAGCTCTGGGAGGGGGCGAGCAGTTCTTC.